A single sample gave rise to the 4 T cell receptor beta chains below, sequenced in a study of blood T cells in healthy people across ages. Alongside a J-beta primer mix, a sample-barcoded 5' primer served in a second PCR lasting 7 to 11 cycles. TCRdb analysed the 5' RACE reads with MiXCR anew, one entry per CDR3 protein. The sample holds some 1.8 million distinct CDR3 sequences, more than 35% seen once. The sample consisted of blood. All receptors come from a human donor in good health.

This clonotype was counted a few times. The DNA for the CDR3 is TGTGCCAGCAGTGAACAGCCCCCGGCGGGCCTTAGCACAGATACGCAGTATTTT. It codes for CASSEQPPAGLSTDTQYF. The chain has TRBV6-1 and TRBJ2-3; tentatively, D is TRBD2 (5 bases). Trimming removed 2 bases from V and 0 bases from J, with 18 bases in between. This CDR3 is 18 amino acids long. The V gene's germline CDR1 is MNHNS and CDR2 SASEGT.

This rearrangement joins TRBV5-1 to TRBJ2-4; D unresolved. The closer fit of TRBJ2-7 to the DNA end suggests the J call may be wrong. CDR3 length: 12 residues. CDR1 and CDR2 from the germline V gene are SGHRS and YFSETQ. The CDR3 sequence is CASSLNAFEQYF. For the CDR3, the DNA is TGCGCCAGCAGCTTGAACGCCTTCGAGCAGTACTTC.

This chain joins TRBV6-2 or TRBV6-3 and TRBJ2-7, with D tentatively TRBD1 (6 bases). The germline V and J ends were trimmed by 4 bases and 2 bases, with 12 bases remaining between them. The CDR3 has 14 amino acids. The germline CDR1 and CDR2 sequences are MNHEY and SVGEGT. The CDR3 here is CASSLVTGTYEQYF. CDR3 DNA: TGTGCCAGCAGTTTAGTAACAGGGACCTACGAGCAGTACTTC.

This clonotype has only a few counts. The V call is TRBV7-2, the J call TRBJ1-2; 7 bases agree with TRBD1. Germline-derived CDR1 and CDR2 are SGHTA and FQGNSA. The CDR3 extends over 15 amino acids. The V gene end was trimmed by 5 bases and the J gene end by 4 bases; junction bases not matched to a gene: 10. The CDR3 DNA is TGTGCCAGCAGCCCCACACCGGCAGGGGGCTATGGCTACACCTTC. This codes for CASSPTPAGGYGYTF.